Below are 15 T cell receptor beta chains sequenced from a single sample in a study of T cell responses to AZD1222 COVID-19 vaccine listed by TCRdb under 2021. The library was produced with the immunoSEQ multiplex PCR assay. TCRdb took this table from immuneACCESS and kept in-frame rearrangements with V and J called. Such tables lack part of the clones; where checked against another copy, unresolved V genes explain under half of the gap, and the rest is unexplained. The sample table lists about 110,000 clones, about 91% of them with a count of one. The ten largest clones capture 5.5% to 7.5% of the sample. Sample time point, as interpreted from the label and publication: about 28 days (+/-7) after the second vaccine dose. This material consisted of peripheral blood, taken 28 days after the second AZD1222 dose. The receptor source for this set is an adult who received the AZD1222 COVID-19 vaccine.

This clone has only one observation. The V and J genes are TRBV7-3 and TRBJ2-5, with 7 bases aligning to TRBD2. The CDR3 length is 16 residues. After removal of 1 base from V and 0 bases from J, the junction contained 5 bases not matched to a gene. The germline V gene has CDR1 SGHTA and CDR2 FQGTGA. The CDR3 spells CASSLNGLGNQETQYF. The CDR3 DNA follows: TGTGCCAGCAGCTTAAACGGACTAGGGAACCAAGAGACCCAGTACTTC.

The chain employs TRBV2 and TRBJ2-3; TRBD2 is a possible D gene (6 bases). V lost 10 bases and J lost 6, with 23 bases in between. The germline CDR1 and CDR2 sequences are SNHLY and FYNNEI. The CDR3 contains 15 residues. The DNA of the CDR3 is TGTGCCAACGATGTAACCGGGGGTTCTAGGGATACGCAGTATTTT. Its translation is CANDVTGGSRDTQYF.

The V gene is TRBV5-5, the J gene TRBJ1-1, with a possible D match to TRBD1 (5 bases). V lost 4 bases to trimming and J lost 2 bases, with 12 bases between them. CDR3 length equals 14 residues. Germline assignment: CDR1 SGHKS and CDR2 YYEKEE (reference sequence). This chain's CDR3 is CASSQLTGNTEAFF. The DNA of the CDR3 is TGTGCCAGCAGCCAATTAACAGGAAACACTGAAGCTTTCTTT.

Only a few counts were recorded for this clone. This chain joins TRBV12-5 and TRBJ2-6, with 10 bases aligning to TRBD2. CDR1 is LGHNT, CDR2 FRNRAP, per germline. CDR3 length equals 17 residues. J gave up 3 bases and V 6 bases, and 8 bases lay outside the gene matches. The CDR3 spells CASGRSGGAGGANVLTF. CDR3 DNA sequence: TGTGCTAGTGGAAGGAGCGGGGGGGCCGGTGGGGCCAACGTCCTGACTTTC.

The chain combines TRBV28 with TRBJ1-1, with D possibly being TRBD1 (6 bases). CDR1 is MDHEN and CDR2 is SYDVKM in the germline V gene. The length of the CDR3 is 16 residues. Trimming removed 4 bases from V and 6 bases from J, with 21 bases in between. The CDR3 spells CASSYVGGQREAEAFF. The CDR3 nucleotides are TGTGCCAGCAGTTACGTGGGGGGGCAAAGGGAGGCTGAAGCTTTCTTT.

This clone was seen a single time. The chain has TRBV7-2 and TRBJ2-3; weak D call: TRBD2 (7 bases). This CDR3 contains 14 residues. Germline V lookup: CDR1 SGHTA, CDR2 FQGNSA. Deletions cut 5 bases from V and 7 bases from J, with 16 bases between. In DNA form, the CDR3 reads TGTGCCAGCAGCCCGGCGGGGGCCGGGAATACGCAGTATTTT. Translating gives CASSPAGAGNTQYF.

This chain connects TRBV7-2 to TRBJ1-1; maybe TRBD1 (5 bases). The ends were cut back, 1 base at V and 1 base at J, with 10 bases in the middle. Germline loops: CDR1 SGHTA, CDR2 FQGNSA. The CDR3 sequence is 15 residues long. This CDR3 is CASSLGAGANTEAFF. For the CDR3, the DNA is TGTGCCAGCAGCTTAGGGGCCGGGGCGAACACTGAAGCTTTCTTT.

As DNA, the CDR3 is TGTGCCATCAGAGATACAGGGGACACCGGGGAGCTGTTTTTT. Translating gives CAIRDTGDTGELFF. The chain uses TRBV10-3 and TRBJ2-2; the match to TRBD1 covers 7 bases. Looked up from germline, CDR1 is ENHRY and CDR2 is SYGVKD. J gave up 3 bases and V 6 bases, and 4 bases lay outside the gene matches. The CDR3 totals 14 residues.

CDR3 loop: CASSFVGTGPNTEAFF. CDR3 nucleotides: TGTGCCAGCTCATTCGTGGGGACAGGGCCGAACACTGAAGCTTTCTTT. V usage is TRBV18 and J usage is TRBJ1-1, with TRBD1 matching over 9 bases. V shed 5 bases and J 1 base; nucleotides not matched to a gene: 8. Germline CDR1 KGHSH, CDR2 LQKENI. This CDR3 is 16 amino acids long.

The chain combines TRBV9 with TRBJ1-5; weak D call: TRBD1 (5 bases). This CDR3 comprises 15 residues. The V gene's germline CDR1 is SGDLS and CDR2 YYNGEE. Trimming left V 3 bases short and J 4 bases short, with 14 bases between. The CDR3 protein is CASSASGVGNQPQHF. For the CDR3, the DNA is TGTGCCAGCAGCGCCTCGGGGGTCGGAAATCAGCCCCAGCATTTT.

This clone was found once. The V call is TRBV5-1, the J call TRBJ1-1, with 9 bases that match TRBD1. Looked up from germline, CDR1 is SGHRS and CDR2 is YFSETQ. This CDR3 region has 15 residues. Germline trimming cut 2 bases from V and 3 bases from J; bases unmatched to any gene: 5. CDR3 amino acids: CASSFGRDRDTEAFF. The CDR3, as DNA: TGCGCCAGCAGCTTTGGCCGGGACAGGGACACTGAAGCTTTCTTT.

The CDR3 DNA follows: TGTGCCAGCAGCCCTCCAGGAACCGCGAACACCGGGGAGCTGTTTTTT. This sequence encodes CASSPPGTANTGELFF. This chain connects TRBV9 to TRBJ2-2; D remains ambiguous. Between the trimmed V and J ends, which lost 4 bases and 0 bases, there was a span of 13 bases. Germline values: CDR1 SGDLS, CDR2 YYNGEE. The CDR3 contains 16 residues.

The rearrangement uses TRBV18 and TRBJ2-1; D possibly corresponds to TRBD2 (6 bases). With 0 bases removed from V and 6 bases from J, the gap between germline ends came to 15 bases. This CDR3 has 16 amino acids. Germline lookup yields CDR1 KGHSH and CDR2 LQKENI. CDR3 DNA sequence: TGTGCCAGCTCACCACCTTCAGGAATGCGGGGCAATGAGCAGTTCTTC. This codes for CASSPPSGMRGNEQFF.

The gene calls are TRBV6-5 and TRBJ1-1; TRBD1 aligns across 7 bases. The V gene's germline CDR1 is MNHEY and CDR2 SVGAGI. J gave up 0 bases and V 6 bases, and 7 bases lay outside the gene matches. The CDR3 runs 15 residues. Here the CDR3 DNA reads TGTGCCAGCAGGAGCTCGACAGGGATGAACACTGAAGCTTTCTTT. It specifies CASRSSTGMNTEAFF.

V gene TRBV27 combines with J gene TRBJ2-5; D is uncertain. Germline V gene sequence: CDR1 MNHEY, CDR2 SMNVEV (reference sequence). Trimming stripped 2 bases from V and 1 base from J, with 17 bases between. The CDR3 covers 17 residues. The CDR3 nucleotides are TGTGCCAGCAGTTTAACCCGTCCGGGTGTGGTCCAAGAGACCCAGTACTTC. The encoded protein is CASSLTRPGVVQETQYF.